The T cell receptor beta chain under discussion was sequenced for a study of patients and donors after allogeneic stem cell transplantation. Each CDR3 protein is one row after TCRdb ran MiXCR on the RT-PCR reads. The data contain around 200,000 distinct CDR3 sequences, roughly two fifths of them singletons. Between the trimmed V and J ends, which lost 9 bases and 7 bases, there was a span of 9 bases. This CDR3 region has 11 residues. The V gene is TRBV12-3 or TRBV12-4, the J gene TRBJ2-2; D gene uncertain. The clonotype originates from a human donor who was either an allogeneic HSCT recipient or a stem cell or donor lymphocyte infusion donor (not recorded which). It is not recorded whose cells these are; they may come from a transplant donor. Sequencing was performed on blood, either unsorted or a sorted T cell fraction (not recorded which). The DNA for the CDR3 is TGTGCCAGTGCCACCGGCGGGGAGCTGTTTTTT. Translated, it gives CASATGGELFF.